This TCR beta chain came from a study of T cells in Graves' hyperthyroidism and ophthalmopathy (dated by TCRdb to about 2019). A note on the overall study: Peripheral blood was collected at initial diagnosis, before any treatment. To identify distinguishing TCR V-J signatures, a discovery cohort of 90 to 100 patients was used, comprising 40 to 45 with Graves' ophthalmopathy and around 57 with stable Graves' hyperthyroidism. Prospective prediction of ophthalmopathy was tested in an independent validation cohort of 18 hyperthyroidism patients and some 17 patients who later progressed to ophthalmopathy. The roughly 91 discovery patients were randomly divided into training and test sets at a 7:3 ratio. In addition, the study compared T-cell repertoires in thyroid tissue and in blood from about 6 Graves' hyperthyroidism patients. After blood sampling, hyperthyroidism patients were treated with methimazole at a starting dose of 30 mg daily, and ophthalmopathy patients were treated with high-dose intravenous methylprednisolone. The paper describes TCR Vbeta CDR3 sequencing of 140 or so peripheral blood samples, made up of fewer than 50 ophthalmopathy patients, around 73 hyperthyroidism patients and some 17 progressor patients. Study-level results and caveats: Most expanded thyroid clonotypes (frequency above 0.001) were also detected in blood, suggesting blood repertoires may reflect thyroid immune responses. In validation, the model predicted progression to ophthalmopathy with 65% to 71% sensitivity and around 72% specificity, a median of 6.5 months before onset. In cross-validation, a model built on a 13 V-J signature told ophthalmopathy apart from stable hyperthyroidism with 87.88% sensitivity and around 81% specificity, and in testing the same model reached 80%/75%. No statistical method was used to fix the sample size in advance, and group allocation was not hidden from the investigators.

The TCR beta CDR3 regions were amplified from RNA transcripts. The TCR CDR3 was subjected to a first round of RT-PCR using the HTBI primer set and the Qiagen OneStep RT-PCR kit. A second multiplex PCR round built the libraries, followed by size selection and purification. Paired-end sequencing of the libraries was performed with 100 bp reads on an Illumina HiSeq2000. Processing in the source paper ran as follows. Raw data were processed with SOAPnuke, discarding reads with adapters, uncalled bases, mean Phred below 15, or no exact constant-primer or identifier match. High-quality paired reads were merged with COPE v1.2.5, and unique nucleotide sequences were defined as clonotypes. MiTCR v1.1 was used to align clonotypes to the IMGT TRBV, TRBD and TRBJ reference segments. The analysis included only V-J combinations with a frequency above 0.0001, which together covered approximately 99% of the repertoires. A TCS score was defined as the ratio between F50 (clonal expansion) and ExV (chaos), using BLOSUM62-based TCRdist between CDR3 peptides within each V-J. Welch's t-statistics and random forest reduced roughly 540 V-J features to 10 to 15, which were used in a naive Bayes classifier (R e1071). TCRdb reran the public reads through fastp at Q25 and MiXCR, keeping productive beta chains. Identical CDR3 protein sequences are pooled into one entry, listed with their most common genes and DNA. TCRdb's processing, not the authors', yielded these V and J calls. Across this sample there are nearly 600,000 distinct CDR3 sequences, with more than 11% seen only once. Together, the top ten hold 5% to 7% of the sample.

V drops 4 bases and J drops 9 bases, leaving 13 bases in between. CDR1 and CDR2, looked up from the germline V gene, are MDHEN and SYDVKM. The CDR3 measures 12 amino acids from cysteine to phenylalanine. Only CDR3 DNA is held: 36 bases, read in frame from base 1. The hyperthyroidism patients were between 18 and 65 years old and newly diagnosed, with a disease duration of less than 2 months. Exclusion was applied to patients with uncontrolled infections, other autoimmune diseases, pregnancy or lactation. Diagnoses were based on clinical symptoms, serum thyroxine and TRAb, thyroid ultrasound and orbital computed tomography. Blood from progressor patients was drawn when they were first diagnosed with hyperthyroidism, before any ophthalmopathy symptoms appeared. PBMCs were isolated from 10 ml of fresh peripheral blood by Ficoll-Paque density gradient centrifugation. Progressor patients were defined as those initially diagnosed with Graves' hyperthyroidism in whom ophthalmopathy developed during follow-up. Trizol reagent was used to extract total RNA, and RNA quality was then checked on an Agilent 2100 Bioanalyzer.

This clonotype was picked up a small number of times. Its antigen remains unidentified. Within one base of it there is no much larger clone, and no base qualities were kept. The sequencing input was blood. In this chain, TRBV28 is recombined with TRBJ2-7; a confident D gene designation cannot be given. This clonotype originated in a woman aged 30 to 39 with Graves' hyperthyroidism that later progressed to Graves' ophthalmopathy. The bases are TGTGCCAGCAGTTGGGGAAGGGTGGGGCAGTACTTC. Translated, it reads CASSWGRVGQYF.